The source of this T cell receptor (beta chain) is a study of T cells in narcolepsy listed by TCRdb under 2018. Concerning the study at large: Patients with narcolepsy type 1 or type 2 (NT1, NT2) were enrolled in the study together with healthy control donors. The study sought autoreactive T cells targeting hypocretin neuron self-antigens (hypocretin, TRIB2) in narcolepsy patients, using TCR Vbeta sequencing to track clonotypes in blood and CSF.

Worth noting for this clone: This clone's antigen is unknown. There are no base qualities to consult, and no much larger clone falls within one base.

The library was made by the immunoSEQ multiplex PCR assay. The immuneACCESS repertoire file appears here via TCRdb, limited to in-frame rearrangements. These files lack a portion of the clones; in checked studies, under half of the deficit traces to unresolved V genes, and the cause of the others is not known. This sample holds about 25,000 clones; around 85% were observed only once. The ten largest clones take up 0.55% to 0.75% of the sample. General study outcomes and caveats: Plots comparing CSF and blood CD4+ T cell clonotypes from the same patient highlighted HCRT-specific and TRIB2-specific autoreactive clonotypes. According to the report, autoreactive clonotypes were detected serially in the blood of the same patients and of different patients, but not in healthy controls. Numbers of sequenced blood memory CD4+ clonotypes were comparable, averaging about 40,000 in patients and about 33,000 in controls. Certain blood memory CD4+ repertoires from patients and controls had no sequences that matched autoreactive T cell clones.

For TCR Vbeta sequencing, memory CD4+ T cells were sorted ex vivo from the peripheral blood of both healthy controls and narcolepsy patients. The origin of this receptor is a human donor with narcolepsy. The material sequenced was CD45RA- memory CD4+ T cells from PBMCs. The sample's cell subset or site, from its label and the paper: memory T cells sorted ex vivo from peripheral blood.

The CDR3 reads as follows: CAWRRPGGEQYF. The sequenced DNA is TGTGCCTGGAGACGGCCGGGCGGCGAGCAGTACTTC. The receptor chain draws on TRBV30 and TRBJ2-7; the D gene is unclear. The CDR3 holds 12 amino acids from the cysteine to the phenylalanine. The read is trimmed to its CDR3 DNA, 36 bases read in frame from base 1. CDR1 is given as GTSNPN and CDR2 as SVGIG, both from the germline V gene (reference sequence). The V and J ends are trimmed by 3 bases and 6 bases, leaving 12 bases between them.